A single sample gave rise to the 30 T cell receptor beta chains below, sequenced in a study of blood T cell repertoires in COVID-19. TCRdb's table, derived via immunoSEQ multiplex PCR, lists solely in-frame clones and lacks some. Here the sample spans fewer than 350,000 clones, roughly 85% being singletons. Sequences were obtained from PBMCs or T cells enriched from blood (not recorded which). Every receptor here comes from a woman aged 25-40 years who had been exposed to COVID-19.

The V and J genes are TRBV4-1 and TRBJ2-7; D is perhaps TRBD2 (6 bases). This CDR3 region has 15 residues. Between the trimmed V and J ends, which lost 1 base and 5 bases, there was a span of 15 bases. In germline, CDR1 is MGHRA, CDR2 YSYEKL. Written as DNA, the CDR3 is TGCGCCAGCAGCCAAGGCCCCCAGGGAGGCAACGAGCAGTACTTC. Translating gives CASSQGPQGGNEQYF.

The rearrangement joins TRBV2 to TRBJ2-7; 9 bases line up with TRBD1. With V trimmed by 3 bases and J by 4 bases, 7 bases remained unmatched. The CDR3 covers 15 residues. Germline assignment: CDR1 SNHLY and CDR2 FYNNEI. CDR3 loop: CASSEWRQGVYEQYF. CDR3 in DNA: TGTGCCAGCAGTGAGTGGAGACAGGGGGTGTACGAGCAGTACTTC.

The chain links TRBV6-5 to TRBJ1-5; D is possibly TRBD1 (6 bases). The CDR3 has 14 residues. Germline CDR1 reads MNHEY; CDR2 reads SVGAGI. Trimming cost V 6 bases and J 7 bases, with 16 bases left between them. The DNA of the CDR3 is TGTGCCAGCAGCCCCGATGGTGGGACACAGCCCCAGCATTTT. Translation: CASSPDGGTQPQHF.

The gene calls are TRBV3-1 (or the pseudogene TRBV3-2) and TRBJ2-3; 8 bases match TRBD2. Germline V gene data show CDR1 as LGHDT and CDR2 as YNNKEL (reference sequence). The CDR3 extends over 17 amino acids. J gave up 1 base and V 0 bases, and 6 bases lay outside the gene matches. CDR3 sequence reads: CASSQDEAGVGTDTQYF. The CDR3 DNA is TGTGCCAGCAGCCAAGACGAAGCGGGAGTTGGCACAGATACGCAGTATTTT.

The chain couples TRBV7-2 to TRBJ2-7; 8 bases are shared with TRBD1. The germline gives CDR1 SGHTA, CDR2 FQGNSA. V lost 5 bases to trimming and J lost 6 bases; unmatched junction nucleotides: 9. This CDR3 has 14 amino acids. CDR3 in amino acids: CASSVDRGGVEQYF. In DNA form, the CDR3 reads TGTGCCAGCAGCGTCGACAGGGGAGGCGTCGAGCAGTACTTC. Full variable domain (remainder filled in from reference TRBV7-2 and TRBJ2-7): GAGVSQSPSNKVTEKGKDVELRCDPISGHTALYWYRQSLGQGLEFLIYFQGNSAPDKSGLPSDRFSAERTGGSVSTLTIQRTQQEDSAVYLCASSVDRGGVEQYFGPGTRLTVT.

The V gene is TRBV7-9, the J gene TRBJ1-2, with 8 nucleotides matching TRBD1. CDR3 size: 15 residues. Losses at the gene ends were 5 bases for V and 4 bases for J; bases not matched to a gene: 9. In germline, CDR1 is SEHNR, CDR2 FQNEAQ (reference sequence). CDR3: CASSPPKDRAYGYTF. CDR3 bases: TGTGCCAGCAGCCCACCAAAGGACAGGGCCTATGGCTACACCTTC.

This chain links TRBV15 with TRBJ2-7, with 7 nucleotides matching TRBD2. Losses at the gene ends were 1 base for V and 0 bases for J; bases not matched to a gene: 3. The CDR3 totals 15 residues. Germline CDR1 and CDR2: LNHNV and YYDKDF (reference sequence). CDR3 DNA: TGTGCCACCAGCAGAGGGATAGCGGGCTCCTACGAGCAGTACTTC. Its translation is CATSRGIAGSYEQYF. The whole variable domain, remainder taken from reference TRBV15 and TRBJ2-7, is DAMVIQNPRYQVTQFGKPVTLSCSQTLNHNVMYWYQQKSSQAPKLLFHYYDKDFNNEADTPDNFQSRRPNTSFCFLDIRSPGLGDTAMYLCATSRGIAGSYEQYFGPGTRLTVT.

The chain links TRBV30 to TRBJ1-1; possible D gene TRBD1, 5 bases. Germline assignment: CDR1 GTSNPN and CDR2 SVGIG (reference sequence). The ends were cut back, 2 bases at V and 3 bases at J, with 16 bases in the middle. The CDR3 is 15 residues long. The CDR3 DNA follows: TGTGCCTGGAGTACTTCGACGTGGGGGGACACTGAAGCTTTCTTT. Translation: CAWSTSTWGDTEAFF. The entire variable domain, with the rest obtained from reference TRBV30 and TRBJ1-1, is as follows: SQTIHQWPATLVQPVGSPLSLECTVEGTSNPNLYWYRQAAGRGLQLLFYSVGIGQISSEVPQNLSASRPQDRQFILSSKKLLLSDSGFYLCAWSTSTWGDTEAFFGQGTRLTVV.

The rearrangement joins TRBV11-2 to TRBJ2-5; D is unclear. Trimming left V 5 bases short and J 3 bases short, with 4 bases between. CDR1 and CDR2 (germline): SGHAT, FQNNGV. The CDR3 is made up of 11 amino acids. Here the CDR3 reads CASSPKETQYF. For the CDR3, the DNA is TGTGCCAGCAGCCCTAAAGAGACCCAGTACTTC.

This sequence joins TRBV5-1 and TRBJ1-6; 9 nucleotides agree with TRBD1. The CDR3 spans 20 residues. CDR1 and CDR2 (germline): SGHRS, YFSETQ. J was trimmed by 3 bases and V by 1 base; bases with no gene match: 14. The CDR3 protein is CASSLKGQGIGTSYNSPLHF. CDR3 sequence (DNA): TGCGCCAGCAGCTTGAAGGGACAGGGCATTGGGACGAGCTATAATTCACCCCTCCACTTT.

This clone was found a few times. Written as DNA, the CDR3 is TGTGCCAGCAGCTTGAACGGGAGGGGGACGGACTATGGCTACACCTTC. Translating it yields CASSLNGRGTDYGYTF. The chain couples TRBV5-6 to TRBJ1-2; the D gene is possibly TRBD1 (6 bases). Germline CDR1 and CDR2: SGHDT and YYEEEE. The ends were cut back, 1 base at V and 3 bases at J, with 16 bases in the middle. The CDR3 spans 16 residues.

V and J are TRBV4-1 and TRBJ2-7, with D perhaps TRBD2 (6 bases). The germline gives CDR1 MGHRA, CDR2 YSYEKL. This CDR3 spans 16 amino acids. The V end lost 0 bases, the J end lost 4 bases, and 16 bases lay between the germline ends. CDR3 nucleotide sequence: TGCGCCAGCAGCCAAGATCTGACGGGAGTGCGTTACGAGCAGTACTTC. Protein sequence: CASSQDLTGVRYEQYF.

This clone was seen more than once but under ten times. The chain has TRBV6-1 and TRBJ1-1; tentative D call: TRBD1 (6 bases). Trimming took 4 bases from V and 4 from J, leaving 19 bases between them. Germline V gene data show CDR1 as MNHNS and CDR2 as SASEGT. The CDR3 contains 16 residues. The CDR3 reads CASSGTGQLRGTEAFF. The CDR3 DNA reads as TGTGCCAGCAGTGGAACGGGACAATTAAGAGGCACTGAAGCTTTCTTT.

J is TRBJ2-1 and V is TRBV4-3, with D possibly TRBD2 on 6 matching bases. Trimming cost V 0 bases and J 0 bases, with 9 bases left between them. The germline V gene encodes CDR1 LGHNA and CDR2 YSLEER. The CDR3 extends over 16 amino acids. CDR3 DNA sequence: TGCGCCAGCAGCCAAGATTCCGGGGGCTCCTACAATGAGCAGTTCTTC. Translated, it gives CASSQDSGGSYNEQFF.

V usage is TRBV30 and J usage is TRBJ2-7; D is perhaps TRBD1 or TRBD2 (6 bases each). Trimming pared 5 bases from V and 5 bases from J, leaving 16 bases between. The CDR3 extends over 13 amino acids. Germline V gene lookup returns CDR1 GTSNPN and CDR2 SVGIG (reference sequence). CDR3 in DNA: TGTGCCTGGGCGGGGAACGCAGGGGACGAGCAGTACTTC. It specifies CAWAGNAGDEQYF.

The CDR3 region has the DNA TGCGCCAGCTGGCGGGAGCCCCGCTCCTACAATGAGCAGTTCTTC. This sequence encodes CASWREPRSYNEQFF. The rearrangement uses TRBV5-1 and TRBJ2-1, with TRBD2 identical over 7 bases. The ends lost 7 bases at V and 0 bases at J; junction bases unmatched: 7. From germline, CDR1 is SGHRS and CDR2 YFSETQ. The CDR3 sequence is 15 residues long.

The V and J genes are TRBV12-3 or TRBV12-4 and TRBJ1-2; 7 bases map to TRBD1. The CDR3 loop spans 13 amino acids. V shed 8 bases and J 8 bases; nucleotides not matched to a gene: 11. This CDR3 reads CASSFDRAGGYTF. DNA for the CDR3: TGTGCCAGCTCTTTTGACAGGGCGGGCGGCTACACCTTC.

J is TRBJ2-4 and V is TRBV28; 14 positions agree with TRBD2. The junction had 1 base not matched to a gene; V was cut back by 3 bases and J by 0 bases. CDR1 and CDR2 from the germline V gene are MDHEN and SYDVKM. This CDR3 has 17 residues. The CDR3 here is CASSLGLAGVAKNIQYF. As DNA, the CDR3 is TGTGCCAGCAGTTTGGGACTAGCGGGAGTAGCCAAAAACATTCAGTACTTC.

The CDR3: CASSEHPAGLLYNEQFF. The CDR3, as DNA: TGTGCCAGCAGTGAACATCCGGCGGGATTACTCTACAATGAGCAGTTCTTC. The genes are TRBV2 and TRBJ2-1; perhaps TRBD2 as D (6 bases). The CDR3 consists of 17 residues. Germline CDR1 is SNHLY and CDR2 is FYNNEI. The V and J ends lost 2 bases and 3 bases respectively, with 17 bases between them.

Regarding this clone: This sample includes further DNA sequences coding for the same CDR3. This chain connects TRBV7-2 to TRBJ2-1, with TRBD2 as a possible D gene (5 bases). This CDR3 contains 13 residues. With 1 base removed from V and 5 bases from J, the gap between germline ends came to 6 bases. Germline loops: CDR1 SGHTA, CDR2 FQGNSA. CDR3: CASSLGLHNEQFF. CDR3 nucleotide sequence: TGTGCCAGCAGCTTAGGACTACACAATGAGCAGTTCTTC. The full variable domain, its missing parts supplied by reference TRBV7-2 and TRBJ2-1, is GAGVSQSPSNKVTEKGKDVELRCDPISGHTALYWYRQSLGQGLEFLIYFQGNSAPDKSGLPSDRFSAERTGGSVSTLTIQRTQQEDSAVYLCASSLGLHNEQFFGPGTRLTVL.

The genes are TRBV7-9 and TRBJ2-7; 8 bases align to TRBD2. V trimming: 5 bases; J trimming: 3 bases; junction bases outside the gene matches: 9. Germline CDR1 SEHNR, CDR2 FQNEAQ (reference sequence). The CDR3 has 15 amino acids. The CDR3 loop is CASSQRSAGGYEQYF. The CDR3, as DNA: TGTGCCAGCAGCCAGAGATCTGCGGGGGGCTACGAGCAGTACTTC.

The genes are TRBV5-1 and TRBJ1-3, with a tentative D call TRBD1 (6 bases). Between the trimmed V and J ends, which lost 8 bases and 0 bases, there was a span of 15 bases. This CDR3 has 15 residues. The germline V gene encodes CDR1 SGHRS and CDR2 YFSETQ. The CDR3 region has the DNA TGCGCCAGTGCTGGGGGCCCCAACTCTGGAAACACCATATATTTT. This sequence encodes CASAGGPNSGNTIYF.

The chain is built from TRBV6-2 or TRBV6-3 and TRBJ1-2; D gene uncertain. Per germline, CDR1 MNHEY and CDR2 SVGEGT. Trimming cost V 5 bases and J 3 bases, with 4 bases left between them. The CDR3 is 11 residues long. This CDR3 reads CASSQYYGYTF. CDR3 nucleotide sequence: TGTGCCAGCAGTCAGTACTATGGCTACACCTTC.

The gene calls are TRBV30 and TRBJ2-3; 12 bases agree with TRBD2. The CDR3 spans 16 residues. CDR1 is GTSNPN and CDR2 is SVGIG in the germline V gene (reference sequence). Trimming at V came to 8 bases and at J to 1 base, leaving 10 bases not matched to a gene. The CDR3 loop reads CAGTSGRLSGTDTQYF. CDR3 bases: TGTGCCGGTACTAGCGGGAGGTTATCGGGCACAGATACGCAGTATTTT.

The chain recombines TRBV6-1 with TRBJ2-7; 9 bases align to TRBD2. From germline, CDR1 is MNHNS and CDR2 SASEGT. V was pared by 2 bases and J by 7 bases, with 12 bases of the junction left unmatched. There are 16 residues in the CDR3. CDR3 amino acids: CASSEISSGSPWEQYF. DNA of the CDR3: TGTGCCAGCAGTGAAATTAGTAGCGGGAGTCCGTGGGAGCAGTACTTC.

The V gene is TRBV5-1, the J gene TRBJ2-1; 10 bases line up with TRBD2. The V gene end was trimmed by 4 bases and the J gene end by 8 bases; junction bases not matched to a gene: 12. The CDR3 is made up of 16 amino acids. Germline V gene data show CDR1 as SGHRS and CDR2 as YFSETQ. CDR3 coding DNA: TGCGCCAGCAGCCCACGGGCTAGCGGGAGTATCTATGAGCAGTTCTTC. It yields the protein CASSPRASGSIYEQFF.

This chain links TRBV5-1 with TRBJ2-1, with TRBD1 matching 9 bases. From germline, CDR1 is SGHRS and CDR2 YFSETQ. There are 17 residues in the CDR3. V lost 0 bases to trimming and J lost 3 bases; unmatched junction nucleotides: 7. The CDR3 bases are TGCGCCAGCAGCTTGGGGACAGGGGCGATTATCTACAATGAGCAGTTCTTC. It codes for CASSLGTGAIIYNEQFF. The whole variable domain, filled in from reference TRBV5-1 and TRBJ2-1, reads KAGVTQTPRYLIKTRGQQVTLSCSPISGHRSVSWYQQTPGQGLQFLFEYFSETQRNKGNFPGRFSGRQFSNSRSEMNVSTLELGDSALYLCASSLGTGAIIYNEQFFGPGTRLTVL.

The rearrangement links TRBV7-2 to TRBJ1-2; TRBD1 might be the D (6 bases). CDR1 is SGHTA, CDR2 FQGNSA, per germline. Trimming removed 1 base at V and 3 bases at J, with 12 bases between. The CDR3 is made up of 15 amino acids. CDR3 sequence: CASSLGLGADYGYTF. Written as DNA, the CDR3 is TGTGCCAGCAGCTTAGGTCTGGGGGCCGACTATGGCTACACCTTC.

The CDR3 DNA is TGTGCCAGCAGCTTTCTTCTGGGGAGGGAGCAGTACTTC. Encoded protein: CASSFLLGREQYF. The rearrangement joins TRBV7-3 to TRBJ2-7, with D perhaps TRBD2 (6 bases). V was pared by 3 bases and J by 7 bases, with 13 bases between. The CDR3 extends over 13 amino acids. Germline V gene sequence: CDR1 SGHTA, CDR2 FQGTGA.

The sample holds a few counts of this clone. V gene TRBV2 combines with J gene TRBJ1-5; D ambiguous. Germline values: CDR1 SNHLY, CDR2 FYNNEI. The CDR3 is 11 residues long. V dropped 5 bases and J dropped 6 bases, with 5 bases sitting between them. The CDR3: CASSIGQPQHF. CDR3 sequence (DNA): TGTGCCAGCAGTATCGGTCAGCCCCAGCATTTT.